The T cell receptor beta chain described here comes from a study of shared clonotypes between healthy human individuals. Points from the study as a whole: It was expected that sequencing depth would affect clonotype sharing among donors.

Assay used: immunoSEQ multiplex PCR; TCRdb lists only in-frame clones, some missing. The data show some 2,500,000 clones, 93% seen once. Germline assignment: CDR1 SGHRS and CDR2 YFSETQ. This CDR3 spans 15 amino acids. The V segment lost 3 bases and the J segment 3 bases; nucleotides outside the gene matches: 3. As concerns this clone: Its specificity is not known.

Sequencing used naive CD4+ T cells from PBMCs. Subset in this sample: CD45RA+ positively selected. The chain recombines TRBV5-1 with TRBJ2-7; 13 bases map to TRBD2. This receptor was obtained from a man between 18 and 35 years old in good health. Some clones in this sample may be carry-over from other donors' samples. This chain's CDR3 is CASSSGLAGLYEQYF. The CDR3 nucleotides are TGCGCCAGCAGCTCGGGACTAGCGGGGCTCTACGAGCAGTACTTC.